These 10 T cell receptor beta chains originate from one sample sequenced in a study of shared clonotypes between healthy human individuals. Some clones are missing from TCRdb's copy, which holds only in-frame ones; the method was immunoSEQ multiplex PCR. This table holds 450,000 to 500,000 clones, roughly 80% found once. Sequenced material: PBMCs. Every receptor here comes from a woman aged 40 to 50 in good health. Some clones in this sample may be carry-over from other donors' samples.

This chain links TRBV18 with TRBJ2-2; the D gene is possibly TRBD2 (5 bases). This CDR3 region has 15 residues. Germline values: CDR1 KGHSH, CDR2 LQKENI. Between the trimmed V and J ends, which lost 2 bases and 4 bases, there was a span of 11 bases. CDR3 coding DNA: TGTGCCAGCTCACCAATAACCGAGGGCACCGGGGAGCTGTTTTTT. This encodes CASSPITEGTGELFF.

The table lists this clone with a count of one. The gene calls are TRBV6-5 and TRBJ1-2; D gene ambiguous. From germline, CDR1 is MNHEY and CDR2 SVGAGI. Trimming pared 7 bases from V and 1 base from J, leaving 16 bases between. The CDR3 runs to 15 residues. The CDR3 DNA reads as TGTGCCAGCACCAAATACGCGGGGAGTAACTATGGCTACACCTTC. This encodes CASTKYAGSNYGYTF.

This chain joins TRBV7-9 and TRBJ2-1; TRBD2 matches 10 bases. The ends lost 11 bases at V and 4 bases at J; junction bases unmatched: 8. This CDR3 region has 14 residues. Germline V gene data show CDR1 as SEHNR and CDR2 as FQNEAQ (reference sequence). For the CDR3, the DNA is TGTGCCGGCTCCGGGACTAGCGCTTACAATGAGCAGTTCTTC. It encodes CAGSGTSAYNEQFF.

The V gene is TRBV7-2, the J gene TRBJ2-7; 11 positions match TRBD2. Germline trimming cut 5 bases from V and 7 bases from J; bases unmatched to any gene: 7. Germline V gene sequence: CDR1 SGHTA, CDR2 FQGNSA. There are 14 residues in the CDR3. CDR3 sequence (DNA): TGTGCCAGCAGCCGTAGCGGGAGGGCTTGGGAGCAGTACTTC. This sequence encodes CASSRSGRAWEQYF.

This clone is a singleton in its sample. This sequence is one base from a far larger clone and is likely a read error. The V call is TRBV30, the J call TRBJ1-5; D gene ambiguous. The CDR3 is 14 amino acids. CDR1 is GTSNPN, CDR2 SVGIG, per germline (reference sequence). V lost 2 bases, J lost 0 bases, and 8 bases lay in between. The CDR3 DNA follows: TGTGCCTGGAGTCAGTACAGTAGCAATCAGCCCCAGCATTTT. This codes for CAWSQYSSNQPQHF.

The chain links TRBV6-1 to TRBJ2-3; D assignment may be TRBD1 or TRBD2 (6 bases each). Trimming left V 7 bases short and J 6 bases short, with 20 bases between. Germline V CDR1 and CDR2: MNHNS, SASEGT. The CDR3 extends over 15 amino acids. This chain's CDR3 is CASIPEEGGRDTQYF. CDR3 in DNA: TGTGCCAGCATCCCTGAGGAGGGGGGTCGGGATACGCAGTATTTT.

Turning to this clone: With only one base between it and a far larger clone, this is likely a read error. Other DNA sequences in this specimen translate into the identical CDR3. The V and J genes are TRBV28 and TRBJ1-1, with D hard to call. The germline V gene has CDR1 MDHEN and CDR2 SYDVKM. The CDR3 extends over 17 amino acids. The CDR3 loop reads CASSLLAKRTSNTEAFF. The CDR3 DNA reads TGTGCCAGCAGTTTACTTGCTAAACGGACCTCGAACACTGAAGCCTTCTTT.

This chain uses TRBV9 with TRBJ2-1; maybe TRBD2 (6 bases). Trimming cost V 4 bases and J 4 bases, with 15 bases left between them. CDR3 length: 15 amino acids. Germline-derived CDR1 and CDR2 are SGDLS and YYNGEE. CDR3 amino acids: CASSQFSGSYNEQFF. The CDR3 DNA reads TGTGCCAGCAGCCAGTTTAGCGGATCTTACAATGAGCAGTTCTTC.

The chain uses TRBV27 and TRBJ2-5; D not certain. The last part of the DNA fits TRBJ2-7 better; the J call may be wrong. CDR3 length: 10 amino acids. From germline, CDR1 is MNHEY and CDR2 SMNVEV (reference sequence). CDR3 in amino acids: CATDSYEQYF. The CDR3 coding sequence is TGTGCCACCGACTCCTACGAGCAGTACTTC.

This clone was seen just once. The rearrangement joins TRBV11-3 to TRBJ2-5; 7 positions agree with TRBD2. Germline V gene lookup returns CDR1 SGHNT and CDR2 YENEEA. V lost 0 bases and J lost 4; bases outside the gene matches: 8. CDR3 length equals 16 residues. The CDR3 is CASSLDPAGVGETQYF. Here the CDR3 DNA reads TGTGCCAGCAGCTTAGATCCGGCGGGAGTCGGAGAGACCCAGTACTTC.